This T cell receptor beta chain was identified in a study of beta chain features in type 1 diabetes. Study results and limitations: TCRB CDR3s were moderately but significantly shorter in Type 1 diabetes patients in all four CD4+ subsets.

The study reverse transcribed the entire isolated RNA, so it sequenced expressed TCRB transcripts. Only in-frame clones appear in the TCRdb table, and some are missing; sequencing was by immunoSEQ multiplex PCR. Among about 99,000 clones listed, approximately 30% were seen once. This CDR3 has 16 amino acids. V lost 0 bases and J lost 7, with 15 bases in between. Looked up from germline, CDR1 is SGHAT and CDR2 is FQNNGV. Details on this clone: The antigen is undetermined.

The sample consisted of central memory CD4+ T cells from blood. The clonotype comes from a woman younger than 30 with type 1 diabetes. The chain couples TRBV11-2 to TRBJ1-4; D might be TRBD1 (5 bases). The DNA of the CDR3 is TGTGCCAGCAGCTTAGATTCCGGGACTCTCCGTGAAAAACTGTTTTTT. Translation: CASSLDSGTLREKLFF.